This TCR beta chain is from a study of CD8+CD57+ T cells in acquired aplastic anemia. The overall study: Sorted CD4+ and CD8+ cells yielded DNA averaging around 3.2 ug. Study outcomes and limitations: Simpson's diversity of CD8+ cells was not significantly different in patients compared with controls.

Genomic DNA provided the template from which TCR beta VDJ and CDR3 profiles were obtained. TCRdb recomputed calls from the reads with MiXCR, one row per CDR3 protein. The table includes 150,000 to 200,000 distinct CDR3 sequences, around half detected once. Trimming took 4 bases from V and 12 from J, leaving 19 bases between them. The CDR3 is made up of 14 amino acids. Germline CDR1 reads LNHDA; CDR2 reads SQIVND (reference sequence). Note on this clonotype: What it recognizes is unknown.

Only patients with CD8+CD57+ cell expansion on flow cytometry were chosen for sequencing. Severe acquired aplastic anemia was present in all patients. Sequences were obtained from sorted CD4+, CD8+, or CD8+CD57+ T cells (not recorded which) from PBMCs. The TCR was taken from a human donor with aplastic anemia. The chain couples TRBV19 to TRBJ2-1; tentative D call: TRBD1 (5 bases). CDR3 residues: CASSSGAEQTGQFF. The CDR3 DNA reads as TGTGCCAGTAGTAGTGGGGCAGAGCAAACAGGGCAGTTCTTC.